Below are 23 T cell receptor beta chains sequenced from a single sample in a study of neoadjuvant anti-PD-1 for oral cavity cancer. Clones were sequenced by immunoSEQ multiplex PCR, and TCRdb holds only the in-frame ones, with some missing. This table holds some 15,000 clones, over 50% found once. Sample: PBMCs, taken before nivolumab (anti-PD-1) treatment. Every receptor here comes from a person between 35 and 79 years old with oral cavity squamous cell carcinoma.

V usage is TRBV20-1 and J usage is TRBJ1-2; no clear D. Per the germline V gene, CDR1 is DFQATT and CDR2 is SNEGSKA (reference sequence). V was clipped by 6 bases and J by 4 bases, with 9 bases between them. This CDR3 region has 11 residues. CDR3 nucleotide sequence: TGCAGTGCGGAGGGAGGCTATGGCTACACCTTC. Its translation: CSAEGGYGYTF.

The CDR3 loop reads CASSEAPAGGHRGKNIQYF. CDR3 sequence (DNA): TGTGCCAGCAGTGAAGCGCCCGCGGGAGGTCACCGCGGCAAAAACATTCAGTACTTC. This chain joins TRBV2 and TRBJ2-4; 8 bases fit TRBD2. The germline V gene encodes CDR1 SNHLY and CDR2 FYNNEI. The CDR3 runs 19 residues. Trimming took 0 bases from V and 3 from J; bases not matched to a gene: 13.

The chain couples TRBV9 to TRBJ1-2, with D possibly matching TRBD1 (6 bases). This CDR3 has 15 residues. V gave up 4 bases and J gave up 2 bases, with 15 bases separating them. Germline CDR1 SGDLS, CDR2 YYNGEE. This CDR3 reads CASSPPQGLNYGYTF. In DNA form, the CDR3 reads TGTGCCAGCAGCCCACCACAGGGACTCAACTATGGCTACACCTTC.

The chain recombines TRBV7-3 with TRBJ1-2; 7 nucleotides line up with TRBD1. Germline-derived CDR1 and CDR2 are SGHTA and FQGTGA. This CDR3 is built from 13 residues. The V and J ends lost 5 bases and 8 bases, in that order; junction bases with no gene match: 8. This CDR3 is CASSTPTGSGYTF. The CDR3 nucleotides are TGTGCCAGCAGCACCCCGACAGGGAGCGGCTACACCTTC. Full variable domain (outside the CDR3, taken from reference TRBV7-3 and TRBJ1-2): GAGVSQTPSNKVTEKGKYVELRCDPISGHTALYWYRQSLGQGPEFLIYFQGTGAADDSGLPNDRFFAVRPEGSVSTLKIQRTERGDSAVYLCASSTPTGSGYTFGSGTRLTVV.

The rearrangement links TRBV19 to TRBJ1-2, with TRBD1 as a possible D gene (5 bases). The CDR3 extends over 15 amino acids. Per germline, CDR1 LNHDA and CDR2 SQIVND (reference sequence). Trimming pared 3 bases from V and 2 bases from J, leaving 13 bases between. CDR3 bases: TGTGCCAGTAGTATCGGTTCCCGGGACAACTATGGCTACACCTTC. Translation gives CASSIGSRDNYGYTF.

Details on this clone: The junction differs from germline at one of its ends, possibly a read error. The rearrangement links TRBV7-2 to TRBJ2-7; D uncertain. Per germline, CDR1 SGHTA and CDR2 FQGNSA. The CDR3 length is 14 residues. CDR3 sequence reads: CASTLGNLGYEQYF. In DNA form, the CDR3 reads TGTGCCAGCACCTTAGGGAACCTGGGCTACGAGCAGTACTTC.

The rearrangement links TRBV19 to TRBJ2-2; 7 bases map to TRBD1. V lost 5 bases to trimming and J lost 0 bases; unmatched junction nucleotides: 3. The germline CDR1 and CDR2 sequences are LNHDA and SQIVND (reference sequence). This CDR3 is built from 15 residues. DNA for the CDR3: TGTGCCAGTAGTGTGACAGGGACGAACACCGGGGAGCTGTTTTTT. Residues: CASSVTGTNTGELFF.

The V gene is TRBV5-4, the J gene TRBJ2-5, with TRBD2 matching 9 bases. CDR3 length equals 15 residues. V gave up 2 bases and J gave up 4 bases; unmatched junction bases: 6. Germline V CDR1 and CDR2: SGHNT, YYREEE (reference sequence). The CDR3 DNA is TGTGCCAGCAGCTTTCCGACTAGCGGACGAGAGACCCAGTACTTC. This encodes CASSFPTSGRETQYF.

V usage is TRBV2 and J usage is TRBJ2-7, with 8 bases lining up with TRBD1. CDR1 and CDR2 (germline): SNHLY, FYNNEI. The CDR3 is made up of 14 amino acids. Trimming cost V 6 bases and J 12 bases; bases outside gene matches: 16. CDR3 residues: CASRATGVYLGAYF. CDR3 bases: TGTGCCAGCAGAGCGACAGGGGTATATCTGGGAGCGTACTTC.

V usage is TRBV29-1 and J usage is TRBJ2-3; D uncertain. V gave up 1 base and J gave up 4 bases, with 0 bases separating them. CDR1 SQVTM and CDR2 ANQGSEA come from the germline V gene. This CDR3 has 10 amino acids. The CDR3 here is CSVEADTQYF. Here the CDR3 DNA reads TGCAGCGTTGAAGCAGATACGCAGTATTTT.

CDR3 DNA: TGTGCCAGTAGTATTACCCCCAGCGAAGCTTTCTTT. Translation gives CASSITPSEAFF. The chain employs TRBV19 and TRBJ1-1, with D uncertain. Trimming took 3 bases from V and 8 from J, leaving 10 bases between them. The CDR3 spans 12 residues. From germline, CDR1 is LNHDA and CDR2 SQIVND (reference sequence).

This clone was picked up a small number of times. This sequence joins TRBV2 and TRBJ2-7; a possible D gene is TRBD2 (5 bases). Trimming left V 6 bases short and J 2 bases short, with 11 bases between. The CDR3 spans 13 residues. CDR1 and CDR2 from the germline V gene are SNHLY and FYNNEI. The CDR3 spells CASSVASPYEQYF. In DNA, the CDR3 is TGTGCCAGCAGCGTAGCGTCCCCCTACGAGCAGTACTTC.

The chain recombines TRBV28 with TRBJ1-2; weak D call: TRBD1 (6 bases). From germline, CDR1 is MDHEN and CDR2 SYDVKM. The CDR3 runs to 15 residues. Trimming took off 7 bases at V and 3 bases at J, with 18 bases between the two ends. The CDR3 region is CASTPTGGEDYGYTF. The CDR3 DNA reads as TGTGCCAGCACTCCAACTGGGGGCGAAGACTATGGCTACACCTTC.

The CDR3 is CASSSVPTYEQYF. The CDR3 DNA reads TGTGCCAGCAGCTCCGTCCCTACCTACGAGCAGTACTTC. The V and J genes are TRBV5-4 and TRBJ2-7, with unresolved D. V lost 3 bases to trimming and J lost 2 bases, with 9 bases between them. The CDR3 runs to 13 residues. CDR1 and CDR2 (germline): SGHNT, YYREEE (reference sequence).

The chain carries TRBV29-1 and TRBJ2-1; perhaps TRBD2 as D (5 bases). V was shortened by 1 base and J by 1 base, with 8 bases between the two germline ends. The CDR3 runs 14 residues. Germline CDR1 reads SQVTM; CDR2 reads ANQGSEA. CDR3 in amino acids: CSVEGERSYNEQFF. For the CDR3, the DNA is TGCAGCGTTGAAGGGGAGCGGTCCTACAATGAGCAGTTCTTC.

This clone was found a few times. This chain joins TRBV27 and TRBJ1-5, with 11 positions matching TRBD1. V was pared by 6 bases and J by 7 bases, with 5 bases of the junction left unmatched. The CDR3 totals 14 residues. Germline V CDR1 and CDR2: MNHEY, SMNVEV (reference sequence). The CDR3 sequence is CASSTGTGGQPQHF. The DNA for the CDR3 is TGTGCCAGCAGCACGGGGACAGGGGGGCAGCCCCAGCATTTT.

As DNA, the CDR3 is TGTGCCAGCAGTGATTCCGGGGGGCCTTTCTATGGCTACACCTTC. Residues: CASSDSGGPFYGYTF. V is TRBV6-1 and J is TRBJ1-2; tentative D call: TRBD1 (6 bases). The germline gives CDR1 MNHNS, CDR2 SASEGT. This CDR3 comprises 15 residues. V lost 3 bases and J 4 bases, leaving 15 bases between the germline ends.

This clone is a singleton in its sample. This sequence joins TRBV2 and TRBJ2-7; 7 nucleotides match TRBD1. Germline V gene lookup returns CDR1 SNHLY and CDR2 FYNNEI. After removal of 7 bases from V and 1 base from J, the junction contained 7 bases not matched to a gene. The CDR3 extends over 14 amino acids. CDR3 residues: CASNRDRASYEQYF. The CDR3 bases are TGTGCCAGCAACCGTGACAGGGCGTCCTACGAGCAGTACTTC.

J is TRBJ1-2 and V is TRBV6-1; D is unresolved. The V gene's germline CDR1 is MNHNS and CDR2 SASEGT. Between the trimmed V and J ends, which lost 2 bases and 8 bases, there was a span of 12 bases. This CDR3 comprises 13 residues. CDR3 nucleotides: TGTGCCAGCAGTGAAAGACTCCACCGGGGCTACACCTTC. Its protein is CASSERLHRGYTF.

The chain has TRBV6-5 and TRBJ1-1; D is possibly TRBD1 (6 bases). This CDR3 region has 13 residues. Between the trimmed V and J ends, which lost 6 bases and 2 bases, there was a span of 10 bases. The V gene's germline CDR1 is MNHEY and CDR2 SVGAGI. The CDR3, as DNA: TGTGCCAGCAGCCGGACAGCAAACACTGAAGCTTTCTTT. Encoded protein: CASSRTANTEAFF.

The chain employs TRBV4-1 and TRBJ1-2; 12 bases line up with TRBD1. CDR1 is MGHRA and CDR2 is YSYEKL in the germline V gene. The length of the CDR3 is 15 residues. V dropped 4 bases and J dropped 7; count of bases not matched to a gene: 7. CDR3 bases: TGCGCCAGCAGCCCCTCCGGGACAGGGGGCACTGGCTACACCTTC. It yields the protein CASSPSGTGGTGYTF.

This chain uses TRBV4-1 with TRBJ2-1; 7 bases match TRBD2. This CDR3 has 16 residues. Germline loops: CDR1 MGHRA, CDR2 YSYEKL. V lost 5 bases, J lost 2 bases, and 9 bases stayed unmatched. The CDR3 DNA is TGCGCCAGCAGCGTCGAGGCGGGAGCTACCTACAATGAGCAGTTCTTC. It codes for CASSVEAGATYNEQFF.

This chain joins TRBV30 and TRBJ1-1, with no clear D. CDR3 length: 13 amino acids. Trimming stripped 3 bases from V and 2 bases from J, with 10 bases between. Germline CDR1 and CDR2: GTSNPN and SVGIG (reference sequence). CDR3 protein: CAWRKDFNTEAFF. For the CDR3, the DNA is TGTGCCTGGAGGAAGGACTTCAACACTGAAGCTTTCTTT.